This T cell receptor beta chain comes out of a study of shared clonotypes between healthy human individuals. CDR1 SEHNR and CDR2 FQNEAQ come from the germline V gene (reference sequence). V lost 1 base to trimming and J lost 2 bases, with 9 bases between them. The CDR3 sequence is 15 residues long. Assay: immunoSEQ multiplex PCR; the TCRdb copy retains only in-frame clones and omits some. The data show a few million clones, about 90% seen once. Study donors comprised healthy, HIV-negative adults devoid of recent acute infection or vaccination. Note on this clone: The sample carries other DNA sequences with the same CDR3.

Input material: naive CD4+ T cells from PBMCs. As to subset: CD45RA+ positively selected. The rearrangement uses TRBV7-9 and TRBJ1-3; D not certain. The TCR originated in a man younger than 35 in good health. Some clones in this sample may be carry-over from other donors' samples. Written as DNA, the CDR3 is TGTGCCAGCAGCTTAGATCCCGGGGCTGGAAACACCATATATTTT. Its protein is CASSLDPGAGNTIYF.